These 15 T cell receptor beta chains were all obtained from the same sample, sequenced in a study of T-cell reconstitution after alpha-beta-depleted transplantation in children. Preparing the TCRbeta library involved the use of unique molecular identifiers. TCRdb reprocessed the PCR reads with MiXCR, giving one entry per CDR3 protein. The sample has 350,000 to 450,000 distinct CDR3 sequences, about an eighth seen once; the top ten hold over 3.5%. Sequencing was performed on PBMCs, taken from the stem cell graft. The origin of the receptors is a human donor who donated a stem cell graft to a child with Fanconi anemia.

The chain joins TRBV7-2 to TRBJ2-3, with D unclear. The V gene's germline CDR1 is SGHTA and CDR2 FQGNSA. The CDR3 is 15 residues long. Trimming removed 1 base from V and 0 bases from J, with 8 bases in between. As DNA, the CDR3 is TGTGCCAGCAGCTTAGTTGTTACTAGCACAGATACGCAGTATTTT. Translating it yields CASSLVVTSTDTQYF.

This clonotype was counted a few times. The chain combines TRBV5-1 with TRBJ2-5; D is ambiguous. This CDR3 is built from 14 residues. With 0 bases removed from V and 4 bases from J, the gap between germline ends came to 10 bases. Germline CDR1 reads SGHRS; CDR2 reads YFSETQ. CDR3 in DNA: TGCGCCAGCAGCTTGGAATCAGGTTTAGAGACCCAGTACTTC. Protein: CASSLESGLETQYF. The full variable domain, completed using reference TRBV5-1 and TRBJ2-5, is KAGVTQTPRYLIKTRGQQVTLSCSPISGHRSVSWYQQTPGQGLQFLFEYFSETQRNKGNFPGRFSGRQFSNSRSEMNVSTLELGDSALYLCASSLESGLETQYFGPGTRLLVL.

The chain employs TRBV5-5 and TRBJ2-7, with D maybe TRBD2 (5 bases). The CDR3 extends over 15 amino acids. Deletions cut 4 bases from V and 3 bases from J, with 17 bases between. CDR1 and CDR2 (germline): SGHKS, YYEKEE (reference sequence). The CDR3 region has the DNA TGTGCCAGCAGCCCCCCCGGGCGGGTACTCTACGAGCAGTACGTC. As protein: CASSPPGRVLYEQYV.

The rearrangement joins TRBV6-1 to TRBJ2-2; TRBD2 agrees at 7 bases. CDR3 length: 16 amino acids. V trimming: 6 bases; J trimming: 7 bases; junction bases outside the gene matches: 14. Germline CDR1 is MNHNS and CDR2 is SASEGT. The CDR3 is CASRPSGAGGSGELFF. As DNA, the CDR3 is TGTGCCAGCAGGCCCAGCGGGGCCGGCGGGAGCGGGGAGCTGTTTTTT.

The gene calls are TRBV10-3 and TRBJ2-1; D perhaps matches TRBD1 (6 bases). Germline V gives CDR1 ENHRY, CDR2 SYGVKD. V was trimmed by 3 bases and J by 3 bases, leaving 15 bases between them. The CDR3 covers 16 residues. The CDR3 DNA reads as TGTGCCATCAGTGACTTAGGTGGGGGCTACTACAATGAGCAGTTCTTC. It translates to CAISDLGGGYYNEQFF.

The genes are TRBV20-1 and TRBJ2-1; 8 nucleotides match TRBD2. This CDR3 region has 14 residues. J was trimmed by 8 bases and V by 6 bases; bases with no gene match: 12. Per germline, CDR1 DFQATT and CDR2 SNEGSKA (reference sequence). The CDR3 is CSAARGGPEDEQFF. The CDR3 DNA reads TGCAGTGCCGCCCGGGGGGGCCCAGAGGATGAGCAGTTCTTC.

This clonotype was picked up many times. The chain is built from TRBV5-1 and TRBJ2-1, with D tentatively TRBD2 (6 bases). CDR3 length: 16 amino acids. V was cut by 5 bases and J by 7 bases, with 22 bases left in between. Germline V gene lookup returns CDR1 SGHRS and CDR2 YFSETQ. The CDR3 nucleotides read TGCGCCAGCAGACCCCAAGCGGGCGGGGTAGGAAATGAGCAGTTCTTC. Its protein product is CASRPQAGGVGNEQFF.

This clonotype was seen ten or more times. This chain connects TRBV29-1 to TRBJ2-1, with D hard to call. Germline V CDR1 and CDR2: SQVTM, ANQGSEA. This CDR3 has 15 residues. The germline V and J ends were trimmed by 4 bases and 1 base, with 14 bases remaining between them. The chain's CDR3 is CSVGTGPDSYNEQFF. CDR3 nucleotides: TGCAGCGTTGGAACCGGGCCCGATTCCTACAATGAGCAGTTCTTC.

The genes are TRBV6-1 and TRBJ2-2; perhaps D is TRBD1 or TRBD2 (5 bases each). CDR1 is MNHNS and CDR2 is SASEGT in the germline V gene. This CDR3 spans 15 amino acids. Trimming shortened V by 5 bases and J by 0 bases, and 10 bases separated the two germline ends. CDR3 in amino acids: CASSQGRPNTGELFF. For the CDR3, the DNA is TGTGCCAGCAGTCAGGGACGCCCGAACACCGGGGAGCTGTTTTTT.

The chain has TRBV7-6 and TRBJ1-1; weak D call: TRBD1 (6 bases). The ends were cut back, 0 bases at V and 1 base at J, with 12 bases in the middle. Germline V gene data show CDR1 as SGHVS and CDR2 as FNYEAQ. The CDR3 has 16 amino acids. CDR3: CASSLAPMTGNTEAFF. DNA for the CDR3: TGTGCCAGCAGCTTAGCCCCTATGACAGGGAACACTGAAGCTTTCTTT.

V usage is TRBV5-1 and J usage is TRBJ1-2, with TRBD1 matching 7 bases. The CDR3 length is 15 residues. The germline V gene encodes CDR1 SGHRS and CDR2 YFSETQ. Unmatched junction bases numbered 10, after V lost 4 bases and J lost 4 bases. The CDR3 protein is CASSEGTDLTYGYTF. CDR3 nucleotides: TGCGCCAGCAGCGAGGGGACAGACCTCACCTATGGCTACACCTTC.

This clonotype was seen ten or more times. V gene TRBV6-2 or TRBV6-3 combines with J gene TRBJ2-5; D is unresolved. Deletions cut 8 bases from V and 2 bases from J, with 12 bases between. The CDR3 runs 13 residues. In germline, CDR1 is MNHEY, CDR2 SVGEGT. The DNA of the CDR3 is TGTGCCAGCTCGAACACAGCTCAAGAGACCCAGTACTTC. As protein: CASSNTAQETQYF.

This clonotype was seen just once. This chain links TRBV19 with TRBJ2-1; TRBD2 matches 12 bases. Trimming took 1 base from V and 4 from J; bases not matched to a gene: 5. The CDR3 has 17 amino acids. Germline V CDR1 and CDR2: LNHDA, SQIVND (reference sequence). The CDR3: CASSIGASGGVYNEQFF. The CDR3 DNA reads TGTGCCAGTAGTATAGGAGCTAGCGGGGGGGTATACAATGAGCAGTTCTTC.

This clonotype was seen ten or more times. The CDR3 is CASSRGLITDTQYF. CDR3 sequence (DNA): TGTGCCAGCAGCCGCGGACTGATCACAGATACGCAGTATTTT. This chain connects TRBV7-2 to TRBJ2-3; tentatively, D is TRBD2 (5 bases). CDR3 length: 14 residues. V lost 5 bases, J lost 2 bases, and 11 bases lay in between. From germline, CDR1 is SGHTA and CDR2 FQGNSA.

The chain uses TRBV2 and TRBJ2-5; D may correspond to TRBD1 or TRBD2 (5 bases each). Trimming cost V 6 bases and J 5 bases, with 16 bases left between them. Germline CDR1 and CDR2: SNHLY and FYNNEI. The CDR3 covers 14 residues. The CDR3 sequence: CASRTGQIVETQYF. DNA for the CDR3: TGTGCCAGCAGGACGGGGCAGATTGTCGAGACCCAGTACTTC.